This T cell receptor beta chain came from a study of T cells after yellow fever vaccination. Points from the study as a whole: Peak timing came faster in the weaker secondary response, day 5 versus 15.

This clonotype appeared a few times. Its antigen is undetermined. V lost 8 bases and J 1 base, leaving 14 bases between the germline ends. Per the germline V gene, CDR1 is MNHEY and CDR2 is SMNVEV (reference sequence). The CDR3 consists of 15 residues. TCRdb ran MiXCR on the 5' RACE reads and lists one entry per CDR3 protein. The repertoire holds more than 250,000 distinct CDR3 sequences, with approximately 7% as singletons. Sequenced material: PBMCs, taken approximately 47 days after the first yellow fever vaccination. The sequence came from a man aged 18 to 29 who received the YFV17D yellow fever vaccine. The chain is built from TRBV27 and TRBJ2-2; possible D gene TRBD2, 5 bases. CDR3 bases: TGTGCCAGCTCCTCGGGGAGATTGAACACCGGGGAGCTGTTTTTT. It yields the protein CASSSGRLNTGELFF.